The 12 T cell receptor beta chains below come from one sample, sequenced in a study of blood T cell repertoires in COVID-19. The repertoire was sequenced with immunoSEQ multiplex PCR; TCRdb's copy has only in-frame clones and lacks some. The profile covers about 200,000 clones, with about three quarters appearing a single time and about 7% taken by the ten largest. Material: peripheral blood. Receptors were obtained from a woman in her seventies with acute or convalescent COVID-19.

V usage is TRBV3-1 (or the pseudogene TRBV3-2) and J usage is TRBJ2-5; no clear D gene. The CDR3 totals 12 residues. The germline V and J ends were trimmed by 3 bases and 4 bases, with 6 bases remaining between them. Germline CDR1 reads LGHDT; CDR2 reads YNNKEL (reference sequence). CDR3 nucleotides: TGTGCCAGCAGCCAGGTGAGAGAGACCCAGTACTTC. Encoded protein: CASSQVRETQYF.

The J gene is TRBJ2-7, the V gene TRBV12-3 or TRBV12-4, with 8 bases identical to TRBD2. Losses at the gene ends were 5 bases for V and 2 bases for J; bases not matched to a gene: 2. The CDR3 totals 13 residues. CDR3: CASSRGGPYEQYF. CDR3 coding DNA: TGTGCCAGCAGTCGCGGGGGGCCCTACGAGCAGTACTTC.

The gene calls are TRBV11-3 and TRBJ2-1, with TRBD2 matching over 7 bases. Looked up from germline, CDR1 is SGHNT and CDR2 is YENEEA. Trimming removed 5 bases from V and 0 bases from J; junction bases left unmatched: 4. This CDR3 is 15 amino acids long. The CDR3 is CASSASGSSYNEQFF. CDR3 nucleotide sequence: TGTGCCAGCAGCGCTAGCGGCAGCTCCTACAATGAGCAGTTCTTC.

This sequence joins TRBV3-1 (or the pseudogene TRBV3-2) and TRBJ2-1; D is ambiguous. The V end was cut by 3 bases, the J end by 4 bases, with 13 bases between. Germline lookup yields CDR1 LGHDT and CDR2 YNNKEL (reference sequence). The CDR3 extends over 15 amino acids. The CDR3 nucleotides read TGTGCCAGCAGCCATTCGCAGAAAGAATACAATGAGCAGTTCTTC. This gives the protein CASSHSQKEYNEQFF.

A few counts support this clone. The chain recombines TRBV6-5 with TRBJ1-2; 9 nucleotides match TRBD1. Germline loops: CDR1 MNHEY, CDR2 SVGAGI. With V trimmed by 7 bases and J by 7 bases, 7 bases remained unmatched. The CDR3 covers 13 residues. Here the CDR3 reads CASIWDREGGYTF. In nucleotides, the CDR3 is TGTGCCAGCATATGGGACAGGGAGGGTGGCTACACCTTC.

This chain connects TRBV3-1 (or the pseudogene TRBV3-2) to TRBJ2-2; D is undetermined. V dropped 3 bases and J dropped 7 bases, with 15 bases sitting between them. The CDR3 is 15 amino acids. From germline, CDR1 is LGHDT and CDR2 YNNKEL (reference sequence). CDR3 sequence: CASSHLEARNGELFF. The CDR3 coding sequence is TGTGCCAGCAGCCACCTTGAGGCGCGTAACGGGGAGCTGTTTTTT.

This clone was counted once. The chain couples TRBV6-1 to TRBJ2-7; D is uncertain. Trimming pared 3 bases from V and 2 bases from J, leaving 14 bases between. CDR1 MNHNS and CDR2 SASEGT come from the germline V gene. The CDR3 covers 15 residues. CDR3 bases: TGTGCCAGCAGTGAGTATAAGGTGAGGCCCTACGAGCAGTACTTC. Translating it yields CASSEYKVRPYEQYF.

The chain has TRBV7-3 and TRBJ2-7; D is unresolved. Trimming cost V 2 bases and J 0 bases, with 11 bases left between them. The CDR3 has 15 amino acids. The germline CDR1 and CDR2 sequences are SGHTA and FQGTGA. The DNA for the CDR3 is TGTGCCAGCAGCTTATATGGCGGCTACTCCTACGAGCAGTACTTC. It encodes CASSLYGGYSYEQYF.

This chain joins TRBV5-1 and TRBJ2-7, with 9 bases fitting TRBD1. The germline V gene has CDR1 SGHRS and CDR2 YFSETQ. Losses at the gene ends were 4 bases for V and 3 bases for J; bases not matched to a gene: 11. The CDR3 runs 16 residues. The CDR3 DNA reads TGCGCCAGCAGCCTCGGGGGGACAGGGACTAACTACGAGCAGTACTTC. As protein: CASSLGGTGTNYEQYF.

This chain links TRBV19 with TRBJ2-1; weak D call: TRBD2 (5 bases). V was trimmed by 5 bases and J by 9 bases, leaving 17 bases between them. The CDR3 is 14 residues long. Germline CDR1 is LNHDA and CDR2 is SQIVND (reference sequence). The CDR3 DNA reads TGTGCCAGTAGTCGTGAAACTGGGCGGGCTGAGCAGTTCTTC. Protein sequence: CASSRETGRAEQFF.

CDR3 amino acids: CSVGINSGVEQFF. The CDR3 DNA follows: TGCAGCGTTGGTATCAATAGCGGGGTTGAGCAGTTCTTC. The chain carries TRBV29-1 and TRBJ2-1; the match to TRBD2 covers 8 bases. This CDR3 is 13 amino acids long. Per the germline V gene, CDR1 is SQVTM and CDR2 is ANQGSEA. The junction had 8 bases not matched to a gene; V was cut back by 4 bases and J by 9 bases.

The chain combines TRBV5-1 with TRBJ2-7, with 8 bases lining up with TRBD1. Germline V gene lookup returns CDR1 SGHRS and CDR2 YFSETQ. Losses at the gene ends were 4 bases for V and 4 bases for J; bases not matched to a gene: 7. This CDR3 has 14 residues. The DNA of the CDR3 is TGCGCCAGCAGCAAGGACAGGGACAGGTACGAGCAGTACTTC. Translating gives CASSKDRDRYEQYF.